The 28 T cell receptor beta chains given below trace back to one sample, sequenced in a study of T cell responses to AZD1222 COVID-19 vaccine. Produced via immunoSEQ multiplex PCR; TCRdb's table is partial and in-frame only. The repertoire has more than 150,000 clones, more than 85% of them found once; the top ten carry 6.9%. Sample: peripheral blood, taken after recovery from COVID-19. These receptors came from an adult who had recovered from COVID-19.

The rearrangement links TRBV12-3 or TRBV12-4 to TRBJ2-7; TRBD1 might be the D (5 bases). Between the trimmed V and J ends, which lost 8 bases and 7 bases, there was a span of 15 bases. The CDR3 runs to 12 residues. The CDR3: CASRLGLGEQYF. The CDR3 nucleotides are TGTGCCAGCCGGCTGGGGCTCGGGGAGCAGTACTTC.

This clone was recorded only once. The rearrangement joins TRBV5-1 to TRBJ2-5; 8 bases line up with TRBD2. CDR1 and CDR2 from the germline V gene are SGHRS and YFSETQ. V trimming: 5 bases; J trimming: 2 bases; junction bases outside the gene matches: 8. The CDR3 runs to 15 residues. The CDR3 loop reads CASSPTGTRQETQYF. In DNA, the CDR3 is TGCGCCAGCAGTCCGACCGGGACTAGGCAAGAGACCCAGTACTTC.

V gene TRBV5-4 combines with J gene TRBJ2-7; TRBD2 matches at 15 bases. The germline CDR1 and CDR2 sequences are SGHNT and YYREEE (reference sequence). The CDR3 length is 18 residues. V was pared by 4 bases and J by 0 bases, with 8 bases of the junction left unmatched. CDR3 amino acids: CASSAGLAGGRSSYEQYF. The CDR3, as DNA: TGTGCCAGCAGCGCGGGACTAGCGGGGGGCAGGAGCTCCTACGAGCAGTACTTC.

V gene TRBV2 combines with J gene TRBJ2-6, with D hard to call. The V gene's germline CDR1 is SNHLY and CDR2 FYNNEI. The V end lost 7 bases, the J end lost 2 bases, and 3 bases lay between the germline ends. The CDR3 loop spans 12 amino acids. CDR3 DNA sequence: TGTGCCAGCAACCCTGGGGCCAACGTCCTGACTTTC. Amino acid sequence: CASNPGANVLTF.

This chain joins TRBV28 and TRBJ1-2; D is unresolved. The CDR3 length is 15 residues. Germline loops: CDR1 MDHEN, CDR2 SYDVKM. Deletions cut 5 bases from V and 8 bases from J, with 21 bases between. CDR3 sequence reads: CASSSLGRLSPGYTF. The CDR3 bases are TGTGCCAGCAGTAGCCTTGGTCGACTCTCGCCAGGCTACACCTTC.

V usage is TRBV11-2 and J usage is TRBJ2-3; 9 bases line up with TRBD2. V shed 1 base and J 1 base; nucleotides not matched to a gene: 6. The V gene's germline CDR1 is SGHAT and CDR2 FQNNGV. This CDR3 has 17 residues. The CDR3 DNA follows: TGTGCCAGCAGCTTAGTCGGAGCGGGGGGACGCACAGATACGCAGTATTTT. This encodes CASSLVGAGGRTDTQYF.

This clone occurred a few times. This chain uses TRBV6-5 with TRBJ1-5; no reliable D call. The CDR3 is 14 amino acids. The V end lost 0 bases, the J end lost 5 bases, and 8 bases lay between the germline ends. The germline CDR1 and CDR2 sequences are MNHEY and SVGAGI. The DNA for the CDR3 is TGTGCCAGCAGTTACTCAGGGAACGATCAGCCCCAGCATTTT. The encoded protein is CASSYSGNDQPQHF.

This clone is a singleton in its sample. The V gene is TRBV2, the J gene TRBJ1-3, with a possible D match to TRBD1 (5 bases). The CDR3 loop spans 14 amino acids. V lost 8 bases and J lost 5, with 16 bases in between. The germline V gene encodes CDR1 SNHLY and CDR2 FYNNEI. The CDR3 sequence is CASAARWGRNTIYF. The CDR3 DNA reads TGTGCCAGCGCCGCGAGATGGGGGAGAAACACCATATATTTT.

The sample holds one count of this clone. This chain connects TRBV6-2 or TRBV6-3 to TRBJ2-1; 11 nucleotides line up with TRBD2. CDR3 length: 17 amino acids. Losses at the gene ends were 5 bases for V and 0 bases for J; bases not matched to a gene: 6. The germline V gene encodes CDR1 MNHEY and CDR2 SVGEGT. The CDR3 nucleotides read TGTGCCAGCAGTCAACGGACTAGCGGGCTCTCCTACAATGAGCAGTTCTTC. As protein: CASSQRTSGLSYNEQFF.

In nucleotides, the CDR3 is TGTGCCAGCAGTTACTCGGGGTTTAACACAGATACGCAGTATTTT. This encodes CASSYSGFNTDTQYF. The rearrangement joins TRBV6-6 to TRBJ2-3; no definite D call. The germline gives CDR1 MNHNY, CDR2 SVGAGI (reference sequence). CDR3 length: 15 residues. The ends were cut back, 0 bases at V and 2 bases at J, with 9 bases in the middle.

The chain recombines TRBV3-1 (or the pseudogene TRBV3-2) with TRBJ2-5, with 9 nucleotides matching TRBD2. The germline V gene has CDR1 LGHDT and CDR2 YNNKEL (reference sequence). Trimming took 1 base from V and 4 from J; bases not matched to a gene: 7. The CDR3 contains 16 residues. CDR3: CASSQVALAGRETQYF. The CDR3 nucleotides read TGTGCCAGCAGCCAAGTAGCCCTAGCGGGAAGAGAGACCCAGTACTTC.

The chain uses TRBV6-2 or TRBV6-3 and TRBJ1-5; D not certain. V lost 4 bases and J 6 bases, leaving 7 bases between the germline ends. Germline V gene data show CDR1 as MNHEY and CDR2 as SVGEGT. This CDR3 contains 12 residues. The chain's CDR3 is CASSFAGQPQHF. The CDR3 coding sequence is TGTGCCAGCAGTTTCGCAGGTCAGCCCCAGCATTTT.

The CDR3 is CATSRDELAEQYF. Here the CDR3 DNA reads TGTGCCACCAGCAGAGATGAGCTCGCCGAGCAGTACTTC. The genes are TRBV15 and TRBJ2-7; D not certain. V was shortened by 0 bases and J by 6 bases, with 9 bases between the two germline ends. The CDR3 covers 13 residues. In germline, CDR1 is LNHNV, CDR2 YYDKDF (reference sequence).

The chain has TRBV5-6 and TRBJ2-1; 9 positions match TRBD2. The CDR3 is 17 amino acids. J lost 4 bases, V lost 4 bases, and 12 bases had no gene match. From germline, CDR1 is SGHDT and CDR2 YYEEEE. CDR3 nucleotide sequence: TGTGCCAGCAGCACCGGGAGACTAGCGGCTTGGTACAATGAGCAGTTCTTC. This sequence encodes CASSTGRLAAWYNEQFF. Complete variable domain (other parts from reference TRBV5-6 and TRBJ2-1): DAGVTQSPTHLIKTRGQQVTLRCSPKSGHDTVSWYQQALGQGPQFIFQYYEEEERQRGNFPDRFSGHQFPNYSSELNVNALLLGDSALYLCASSTGRLAAWYNEQFFGPGTRLTVL.

The genes are TRBV6-5 and TRBJ2-2; D is unresolved. The CDR3 is 14 amino acids. Trimming removed 10 bases at V and 3 bases at J, with 15 bases between. CDR1 and CDR2 (germline): MNHEY, SVGAGI. The CDR3 DNA follows: TGTGCCACCCGGTTGAAGCCTCACACCGGGGAGCTGTTTTTT. Translation gives CATRLKPHTGELFF.

The genes are TRBV6-4 and TRBJ1-5; D perhaps matches TRBD1 (5 bases). This CDR3 region has 13 residues. The V gene lost 3 bases and the J gene lost 4 bases, with 7 bases spanning the gap. CDR1 MRHNA and CDR2 SNTAGT come from the germline V gene. CDR3 residues: CASSESGNQPQHF. CDR3 coding DNA: TGTGCCAGCAGTGAATCAGGGAATCAGCCCCAGCATTTT.

The J gene is TRBJ2-5, the V gene TRBV11-2, with 9 positions matching TRBD2. The germline CDR1 and CDR2 sequences are SGHAT and FQNNGV. Trimming removed 4 bases from V and 3 bases from J; junction bases left unmatched: 9. The CDR3 loop spans 16 amino acids. In DNA, the CDR3 is TGTGCCAGCAGCTCTCAGACTAGCGGAGGGGAAGAGACCCAGTACTTC. This sequence encodes CASSSQTSGGEETQYF.

The chain combines TRBV2 with TRBJ1-5; possible D gene TRBD1, 5 bases. There are 15 residues in the CDR3. Trimming took off 3 bases at V and 7 bases at J, with 16 bases between the two ends. Germline CDR1 and CDR2: SNHLY and FYNNEI. The CDR3: CASSDLGARGQPQHF. CDR3 in DNA: TGTGCCAGCAGTGACCTAGGGGCTCGCGGACAGCCCCAGCATTTT.

The rearrangement joins TRBV10-1 to TRBJ2-5; no clear D. CDR1 is WNHNN and CDR2 is SYGVQD in the germline V gene (reference sequence). The length of the CDR3 is 10 residues. V lost 7 bases to trimming and J lost 8 bases, with 8 bases between them. CDR3 coding DNA: TGCGCCAGCACCATCAAAACCCAGTACTTC. It yields the protein CASTIKTQYF.

The chain carries TRBV6-2 or TRBV6-3 and TRBJ2-2, with D possibly matching TRBD2 (7 bases). The V end was cut by 2 bases, the J end by 1 base, with 14 bases between. CDR1 and CDR2 from the germline V gene are MNHEY and SVGEGT. This CDR3 contains 17 residues. CDR3 residues: CASSYVSGGLNTGELFF. Written as DNA, the CDR3 is TGTGCCAGCAGTTACGTCTCGGGGGGCCTGAACACCGGGGAGCTGTTTTTT.

This chain uses TRBV7-2 with TRBJ2-3; no clear D. Germline lookup yields CDR1 SGHTA and CDR2 FQGNSA. The CDR3 covers 13 residues. V lost 3 bases and J 5 bases, leaving 9 bases between the germline ends. The CDR3 sequence is CASSFKYGDTQYF. CDR3 bases: TGTGCCAGCAGCTTCAAATACGGAGATACGCAGTATTTT.

This clone was found once. This chain links TRBV2 with TRBJ2-1, with 10 positions matching TRBD1. The CDR3 spans 12 residues. Germline-derived CDR1 and CDR2 are SNHLY and FYNNEI. The J segment lost 8 bases and the V segment lost 6 bases, leaving 1 base of the junction unmatched. DNA of the CDR3: TGTGCCAGCAGGGACAGGGGGGATGAGCAGTTCTTC. Amino acids: CASRDRGDEQFF.

The sample holds one count of this clone. CDR3 nucleotides: TGCAGCGTTGTGGGGCGGAGCTCCTACAATGAGCAGTTCTTC. This sequence encodes CSVVGRSSYNEQFF. The chain uses TRBV29-1 and TRBJ2-1, with D perhaps matching TRBD1 (5 bases). The CDR3 loop spans 14 amino acids. Trimming took off 4 bases at V and 0 bases at J, with 10 bases between the two ends. Germline CDR1 SQVTM, CDR2 ANQGSEA.

The chain has TRBV7-2 and TRBJ1-2; D uncertain. Trimming stripped 5 bases from V and 4 bases from J, with 8 bases between. Germline CDR1 is SGHTA and CDR2 is FQGNSA. The CDR3 length is 12 residues. The CDR3 here is CASSIQFYGYTF. The CDR3 bases are TGTGCCAGCAGCATCCAGTTCTATGGCTACACCTTC.

This chain uses TRBV6-1 with TRBJ1-1, with unresolved D. CDR1 is MNHNS and CDR2 is SASEGT in the germline V gene. This CDR3 has 12 amino acids. Trimming removed 3 bases at V and 10 bases at J, with 12 bases between. CDR3 in amino acids: CASSDIGFGAFF. For the CDR3, the DNA is TGTGCCAGCAGTGATATAGGGTTTGGAGCTTTCTTT.

The chain is built from TRBV9 and TRBJ2-3, with 10 positions matching TRBD1. The length of the CDR3 is 14 residues. Germline V gene data show CDR1 as SGDLS and CDR2 as YYNGEE. V was clipped by 2 bases and J by 5 bases; unmatched bases: 2. CDR3 sequence (DNA): TGTGCCAGCAGCGTCGGGACAGGGGTAGATACGCAGTATTTT. Its protein product is CASSVGTGVDTQYF.

The chain couples TRBV6-5 to TRBJ1-2; D uncertain. Trimming took 5 bases from V and 4 from J, leaving 8 bases between them. CDR3 length equals 12 residues. Per the germline V gene, CDR1 is MNHEY and CDR2 is SVGAGI. The DNA of the CDR3 is TGTGCCAGCAGTAATTTAGGCTATGGCTACACCTTC. Its protein product is CASSNLGYGYTF.

This clone was detected only once. The J gene is TRBJ1-1, the V gene TRBV20-1; 7 bases are shared with TRBD1. This CDR3 contains 11 residues. J lost 5 bases, V lost 6 bases, and 3 bases had no gene match. Looked up from germline, CDR1 is DFQATT and CDR2 is SNEGSKA (reference sequence). This CDR3 is CSATGRTEAFF. In nucleotides, the CDR3 is TGCAGTGCGACAGGGCGGACTGAAGCTTTCTTT.